Each of the 29 T cell receptor beta chains below was sequenced from the same sample in a study of blood T cells in healthy people across ages. With a J-beta primer mix and a sample-barcoded 5' primer, a second PCR ran 7 to 11 cycles. MiXCR was run by TCRdb on the 5' RACE reads, yielding one entry per CDR3 protein. The table has 750,000 to 1,000,000 distinct CDR3 sequences, around 29% seen once; the top ten hold roughly a tenth. This sample also appeared in a second study, on T cells of mothers and their children.

Sequencing was done on a sample of blood. The source is a woman aged 40 to 49 in good health.

This clonotype showed up many times. The rearrangement joins TRBV20-1 to TRBJ2-7; maybe TRBD1 (6 bases). The germline V and J ends were trimmed by 6 bases and 6 bases, with 15 bases remaining between them. Germline-derived CDR1 and CDR2 are DFQATT and SNEGSKA (reference sequence). This CDR3 contains 12 residues. CDR3 coding DNA: TGCAGTGCCTCCGCTGGGGGCGGCGAGCAGTACTTC. Amino acids: CSASAGGGEQYF.

This chain uses TRBV6-1 with TRBJ2-1; D remains ambiguous. Trimming shortened V by 4 bases and J by 8 bases, and 12 bases separated the two germline ends. Looked up from germline, CDR1 is MNHNS and CDR2 is SASEGT. This CDR3 spans 13 amino acids. The CDR3 spells CASSVNRMYEQFF. The CDR3 DNA sequence: TGTGCCAGCAGTGTTAACAGAATGTATGAGCAGTTCTTC.

A remark on this clonotype: Since a much larger clone is just one base distant, this may be a read error. J is TRBJ2-5 and V is TRBV9, with a weak D call TRBD1 (5 bases). The assigned J gene may be wrong: the sequence end matches TRBJ2-7 better. Germline V gene sequence: CDR1 SGDLS, CDR2 YYNGEE. This CDR3 is 14 amino acids long. CDR3 loop: CVSSVGPQGGEQYF. The CDR3, as DNA: TGTGTCAGCAGCGTAGGGCCTCAGGGTGGCGAGCAGTACTTC.

The V and J genes are TRBV12-3 or TRBV12-4 and TRBJ1-6, with unresolved D. V gave up 3 bases and J gave up 8 bases, with 14 bases separating them. The CDR3 consists of 15 residues. CDR3 coding DNA: TGTGCCAGCAGTTTTTTCTGGGGAATGGATTCACCCCTCCACTTT. It codes for CASSFFWGMDSPLHF.

This clonotype appeared a few times. The chain links TRBV27 to TRBJ1-1, with unresolved D. Looked up from germline, CDR1 is MNHEY and CDR2 is SMNVEV (reference sequence). V shed 6 bases and J shed 0 bases, with 14 bases lying between them. This CDR3 has 15 residues. Here the CDR3 reads CASSPRFRLNTEAFF. The DNA of the CDR3 is TGTGCCAGCAGCCCGAGGTTTCGTTTGAACACTGAAGCTTTCTTT.

The CDR3 spells CASSPSGGYRWATDTQYF. The CDR3 DNA follows: TGTGCCAGCAGCCCTAGCGGGGGGTACAGATGGGCCACAGATACGCAGTATTTT. The rearrangement uses TRBV7-2 and TRBJ2-3, with 11 nucleotides matching TRBD2. The CDR3 totals 18 residues. Germline V gene data show CDR1 as SGHTA and CDR2 as FQGNSA. Losses at the gene ends were 5 bases for V and 2 bases for J; bases not matched to a gene: 12.

Comments on this clonotype: Germline is not matched at one junction end, which may reflect a read error. The rearrangement links TRBV11-1 to TRBJ1-1; D ambiguous. The CDR3 length is 11 residues. Per germline, CDR1 SGHAT and CDR2 FQDESV (reference sequence). The CDR3 DNA sequence: TGTGCCGGCAGCCTGTACACTGAAGCTTTCTTT. Its translation: CAGSLYTEAFF.

The V call is TRBV6-6, the J call TRBJ2-4; 8 bases agree with TRBD1. The J call could be wrong; TRBJ2-7 is a better fit for the DNA end. The V gene's germline CDR1 is MNHNY and CDR2 SVGAGI (reference sequence). CDR3 size: 14 residues. CDR3 residues: CASSNGQGYYEQYF. Written as DNA, the CDR3 is TGTGCCAGCAGCAACGGACAGGGCTACTACGAGCAGTACTTC.

The CDR3 loop reads CAWRVRGVIYGYTF. The DNA for the CDR3 is TGTGCCTGGAGGGTCCGGGGGGTAATCTATGGCTACACCTTC. The rearrangement links TRBV30 to TRBJ1-2; possibly TRBD1 for D (5 bases). The CDR3 covers 14 residues. Germline-derived CDR1 and CDR2 are GTSNPN and SVGIG (reference sequence). Trimming removed 3 bases from V and 4 bases from J, with 15 bases in between.

This clonotype was recorded a few times. The V gene is TRBV20-1, the J gene TRBJ1-2; no clear D. Germline V gene sequence: CDR1 DFQATT, CDR2 SNEGSKA (reference sequence). V was clipped by 3 bases and J by 0 bases, with 14 bases between them. The CDR3 has 15 amino acids. CDR3 in DNA: TGCAGTGCTAGTTCAGGTTGGAGTTCTAACTATGGCTACACCTTC. This sequence encodes CSASSGWSSNYGYTF.

This clonotype was seen more than once but under ten times. V usage is TRBV9 and J usage is TRBJ1-6; 8 bases line up with TRBD1. CDR3 length: 15 amino acids. Germline values: CDR1 SGDLS, CDR2 YYNGEE. The V and J ends lost 0 bases and 7 bases, in that order; junction bases with no gene match: 3. DNA for the CDR3: TGTGCCAGCAGCGTAGAGGGACAGGAGAATTCACCCCTCCACTTT. Its protein is CASSVEGQENSPLHF.

Concerning this clonotype: A much bigger clone sits one base away, suggesting this may be a read error. In DNA form, the CDR3 reads TGTGCCAGCCAGCGTGGGGCCTCCTACAATGAGCAGTACTTC. This translates into CASQRGASYNEQYF. The chain couples TRBV12-3 or TRBV12-4 to TRBJ2-1; a weak D match, TRBD1 (5 bases). The closer fit of TRBJ2-7 to the DNA end suggests the J call may be wrong. The CDR3 runs to 14 residues.

Many counts were recorded for this clonotype. The chain couples TRBV28 to TRBJ2-7, with D possibly TRBD2 on 5 matching bases. Germline values: CDR1 MDHEN, CDR2 SYDVKM. The CDR3 loop spans 15 amino acids. The V and J ends lost 4 bases and 3 bases respectively, with 16 bases between them. The CDR3 protein is CASSSYGSGVYEQYF. The CDR3 nucleotides read TGTGCCAGCAGTTCATATGGTTCCGGGGTCTACGAGCAGTACTTC.

A word on this clonotype: One junction end disagrees with the germline gene, perhaps due to a read error. The chain has TRBV6-2 or TRBV6-3 and TRBJ2-6; D may be TRBD1 (6 bases). This CDR3 spans 18 amino acids. CDR1 is MNHEY, CDR2 SVGEGT, per germline. Here the CDR3 reads CASSYEAQGPSGTNVLTF. In DNA form, the CDR3 reads TGTGCCAGCAGTTACGAGGCACAGGGCCCCTCTGGGACCAACGTCCTGACTTTC.

This clonotype was observed a handful of times. The genes are TRBV4-2 and TRBJ2-6; maybe TRBD1 (6 bases). CDR3 length: 16 amino acids. The germline V and J ends were trimmed by 6 bases and 3 bases, with 15 bases remaining between them. In germline, CDR1 is LGHNA, CDR2 YNFKEQ. As DNA, the CDR3 is TGTGCCAGCAGTCAGGACAGATCCCTTGGGGCCAACGTCCTGACTTTC. Protein product: CASSQDRSLGANVLTF.

The sample holds a few counts of this clonotype. This rearrangement joins TRBV6-1 to TRBJ2-2; TRBD1 aligns across 7 bases. The CDR3 extends over 15 amino acids. V lost 3 bases, J lost 3 bases, and 4 bases stayed unmatched. Per the germline V gene, CDR1 is MNHNS and CDR2 is SASEGT. CDR3 sequence reads: CASSEGQIYTGELFF. CDR3 bases: TGTGCCAGCAGTGAGGGACAGATATACACCGGGGAGCTGTTTTTT.

Concerning this clonotype itself: The junction differs from germline at one of its ends, possibly a read error. V and J are TRBV6-5 and TRBJ2-6; D may be TRBD1 (5 bases). The CDR3 consists of 15 residues. The V gene's germline CDR1 is MNHEY and CDR2 SVGAGI. CDR3 DNA: TGTGCCAGCAGTTACGGGCAATCTGGGGCCAACGTCCAGACTTTC. Translated: CASSYGQSGANVQTF.

In this sample, this clonotype turned up many times. The chain couples TRBV15 to TRBJ2-3, with 8 bases that match TRBD1. CDR1 and CDR2 (germline): LNHNV, YYDKDF (reference sequence). This CDR3 is built from 16 residues. The trim removed 4 bases at V and 6 bases at J, leaving 12 bases unmatched. Here the CDR3 reads CATSKHRTGYADTQYF. CDR3 sequence (DNA): TGTGCCACCAGCAAACACCGGACAGGGTATGCGGATACGCAGTATTTT.

The sample holds many counts of this clonotype. The chain employs TRBV7-9 and TRBJ2-7; TRBD1 might be the D (6 bases). From germline, CDR1 is SEHNR and CDR2 FQNEAQ (reference sequence). The length of the CDR3 is 15 residues. V was trimmed by 2 bases and J by 3 bases, leaving 14 bases between them. CDR3 nucleotide sequence: TGTGCCAGCAGCTTAATCAGGGGAAAAAACTACGAGCAGTACTTC. Its translation: CASSLIRGKNYEQYF.

This clonotype was found many times. This rearrangement joins TRBV5-5 to TRBJ2-3, with 12 bases matching TRBD2. J lost 2 bases, V lost 4 bases, and 2 bases had no gene match. This CDR3 region has 15 residues. Germline-derived CDR1 and CDR2 are SGHKS and YYEKEE (reference sequence). DNA of the CDR3: TGTGCCAGCAGCAGGACTAGCGGGGTCACAGATACGCAGTATTTT. Protein sequence: CASSRTSGVTDTQYF.

DNA for the CDR3: TGTGCCAGCAAGAAGGACGAGTCCTCCTACAATGAGCAGTTCTTC. It specifies CASKKDESSYNEQFF. The V call is TRBV2, the J call TRBJ2-1; D uncertain. CDR3 length: 15 amino acids. Germline V gene sequence: CDR1 SNHLY, CDR2 FYNNEI. Trimming took off 7 bases at V and 0 bases at J, with 13 bases between the two ends. The whole variable domain, remainder taken from reference TRBV2 and TRBJ2-1, is EPEVTQTPSHQVTQMGQEVILRCVPISNHLYFYWYRQILGQKVEFLVSFYNNEISEKSEIFDDQFSVERPDGSNFTLKIRSTKLEDSAMYFCASKKDESSYNEQFFGPGTRLTVL.

This clonotype appeared a few times. The V and J genes are TRBV2 and TRBJ2-1; tentatively, D is TRBD2 (6 bases). Trimming cost V 2 bases and J 8 bases, with 10 bases left between them. This CDR3 comprises 13 residues. CDR1 is SNHLY and CDR2 is FYNNEI in the germline V gene. CDR3 sequence reads: CASSELATYEQFF. The CDR3 DNA is TGTGCCAGCAGTGAACTAGCGACCTATGAGCAGTTCTTC.

A few counts support this clonotype. The rearrangement uses TRBV7-9 and TRBJ2-5; D is possibly TRBD1 (6 bases). V was trimmed by 5 bases and J by 3 bases, leaving 16 bases between them. The CDR3 loop spans 15 amino acids. The germline V gene encodes CDR1 SEHNR and CDR2 FQNEAQ (reference sequence). The CDR3 DNA follows: TGTGCCAGCAGCACAAACAGGGAATTCGAAGAGACCCAGTACTTC. Translation gives CASSTNREFEETQYF.

This clonotype was found many times. The gene calls are TRBV10-3 and TRBJ1-6; 10 bases match TRBD1. The CDR3 runs to 15 residues. Unmatched junction bases numbered 6, after V lost 4 bases and J lost 9 bases. The V gene's germline CDR1 is ENHRY and CDR2 SYGVKD. CDR3 nucleotides: TGTGCCATCAGTGGTCCGGGACAGGGGTTTTCACCCCTCCACTTT. Translation gives CAISGPGQGFSPLHF.

This clonotype was detected ten times or more. This sequence joins TRBV12-3 or TRBV12-4 and TRBJ2-3; TRBD2 aligns across 10 bases. The CDR3 loop spans 15 amino acids. V was clipped by 6 bases and J by 0 bases; unmatched bases: 3. The CDR3: CASRGLAVSTDTQYF. The CDR3 bases are TGTGCCAGCAGAGGACTAGCGGTTAGCACAGATACGCAGTATTTT.

The V gene is TRBV18, the J gene TRBJ1-2; maybe TRBD1 (6 bases). Germline CDR1 and CDR2: KGHSH and LQKENI. The CDR3 covers 14 residues. Between the trimmed V and J ends, which lost 4 bases and 4 bases, there was a span of 13 bases. The CDR3 nucleotides read TGTGCCAGCTCACGCGAGGGGGGCGGCTATGGCTACACCTTC. It specifies CASSREGGGYGYTF.

The genes are TRBV7-2 and TRBJ2-7; 7 bases map to TRBD2. The CDR3 is 12 residues long. Germline V gene data show CDR1 as SGHTA and CDR2 as FQGNSA. V lost 8 bases to trimming and J lost 5 bases; unmatched junction nucleotides: 6. DNA for the CDR3: TGTGCCAGCTCTGGGACTACGGACGAGCAGTACTTC. It yields the protein CASSGTTDEQYF.

This rearrangement joins TRBV5-1 to TRBJ2-1, with D possibly being TRBD1 (6 bases). The V end was cut by 4 bases, the J end by 12 bases, with 14 bases between. CDR1 and CDR2 (germline): SGHRS, YFSETQ. This CDR3 has 12 amino acids. This CDR3 is CASSHGQHGQFF. The CDR3 bases are TGCGCCAGCAGCCACGGACAGCATGGGCAGTTCTTC.

The chain carries TRBV2 and TRBJ2-1; the D is unclear. Germline V gene lookup returns CDR1 SNHLY and CDR2 FYNNEI. The V and J ends lost 6 bases and 9 bases respectively, with 12 bases between them. The CDR3 contains 12 residues. The CDR3 loop reads CASSLYWGEQFF. Here the CDR3 DNA reads TGTGCCAGCAGCTTATACTGGGGTGAGCAGTTCTTC.